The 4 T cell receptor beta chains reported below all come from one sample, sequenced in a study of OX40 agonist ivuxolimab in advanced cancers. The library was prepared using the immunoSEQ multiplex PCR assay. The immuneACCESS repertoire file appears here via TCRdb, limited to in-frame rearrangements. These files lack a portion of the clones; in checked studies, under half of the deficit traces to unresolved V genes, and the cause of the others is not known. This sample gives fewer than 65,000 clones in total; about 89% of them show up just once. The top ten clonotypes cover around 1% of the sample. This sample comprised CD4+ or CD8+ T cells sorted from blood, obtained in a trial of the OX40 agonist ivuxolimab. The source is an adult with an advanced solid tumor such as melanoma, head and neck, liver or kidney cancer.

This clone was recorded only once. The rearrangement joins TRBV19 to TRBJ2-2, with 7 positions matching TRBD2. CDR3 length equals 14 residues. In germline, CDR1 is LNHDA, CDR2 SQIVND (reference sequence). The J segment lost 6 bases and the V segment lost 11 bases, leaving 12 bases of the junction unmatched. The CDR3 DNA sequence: TGTGCCTCTAGGGAGGGAGGAGGTCCCGGGGAGCTGTTTTTT. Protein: CASREGGGPGELFF.

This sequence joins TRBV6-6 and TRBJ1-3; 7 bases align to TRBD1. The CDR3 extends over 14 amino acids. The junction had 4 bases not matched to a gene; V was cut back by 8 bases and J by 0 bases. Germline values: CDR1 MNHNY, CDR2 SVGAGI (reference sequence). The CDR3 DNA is TGTGCCAGCGGAGGGACAGCCTCTGGAAACACCATATATTTT. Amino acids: CASGGTASGNTIYF.

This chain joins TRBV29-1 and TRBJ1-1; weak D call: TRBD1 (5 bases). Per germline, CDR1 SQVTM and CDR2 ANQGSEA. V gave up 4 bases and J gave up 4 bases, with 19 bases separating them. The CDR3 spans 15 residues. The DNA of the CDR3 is TGCAGCGTTGGGGAGGCTGGTCGGGGCGGCACTGAAGCTTTCTTT. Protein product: CSVGEAGRGGTEAFF.

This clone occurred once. The CDR3 DNA is TGTGCCAGCAGCTTTAGCGAACTATACACAGATACGCAGTATTTT. Residues: CASSFSELYTDTQYF. This chain connects TRBV7-8 to TRBJ2-3; D might be TRBD2 (5 bases). V shed 3 bases and J shed 2 bases, with 12 bases lying between them. The CDR3 loop spans 15 amino acids. In germline, CDR1 is SGHVS, CDR2 FQNEAQ.